The clone carrying this TCR beta chain appeared a single time. Its antigen remains unknown. The Oncomine TCR Beta short-read assay was applied to DNA of cultured CD4+ T cells. Each CDR3 protein gets one entry after TCRdb re-called the PCR reads with MiXCR. This sample has about 18,000 distinct CDR3 sequences, with approximately 50% found just once. The data were obtained in a study of vaccination and CD4 T cells after COVID-19. Treatment in this sample: roughly ten-day PBMC culture with coronavirus spike peptide pools or control peptides (ViraFEST assay). Germline V gives CDR1 KGHSH, CDR2 LQKENI. The J segment lost 3 bases and the V segment lost 2 bases, leaving 3 bases of the junction unmatched. The CDR3 spans 14 residues.

This chain joins TRBV18 and TRBJ1-2; 7 positions agree with TRBD1. The sequence came from a human donor who had recovered from COVID-19. The source material was CD4+ T cells from blood, cultured in vitro. CDR3 nucleotides: TGTGCCAGCTCACCAACAGGGGAGGACTATGGCTACACCTTC. Amino acid sequence: CASSPTGEDYGYTF.